These 9 T cell receptor beta chains share one sample of origin, sequenced in a study of beta chain features in type 1 diabetes. The authors reverse transcribed all of the isolated RNA, so sequencing captured expressed TCRB transcripts. Sequencing used immunoSEQ multiplex PCR; TCRdb keeps in-frame clones, though not all of them. The sample holds 200,000 to 250,000 clones; more than 9% are singletons and the top ten take just under 0.035%. The sequenced sample was naive CD4+ T cells from blood. These receptors were collected from a young woman in good health.

The chain recombines TRBV29-1 with TRBJ1-1, with D possibly being TRBD1 (6 bases). V dropped 5 bases and J dropped 1 base, with 11 bases sitting between them. Germline V gives CDR1 SQVTM, CDR2 ANQGSEA. The CDR3 extends over 13 amino acids. CDR3 in DNA: TGCAGCGTTTACCGGGACAAGAACACTGAAGCTTTCTTT. It yields the protein CSVYRDKNTEAFF.

The table lists this clone with a few counts. V is TRBV7-6 and J is TRBJ1-2; a possible D gene is TRBD1 (5 bases). The CDR3 is made up of 16 amino acids. Germline-derived CDR1 and CDR2 are SGHVS and FNYEAQ. V lost 3 bases to trimming and J lost 10 bases, with 24 bases between them. CDR3: CASSLNGEGAGGVYTF. For the CDR3, the DNA is TGTGCCAGCAGCTTGAACGGAGAAGGGGCCGGGGGGGTCTACACCTTC.

This chain uses TRBV6-1 with TRBJ1-5; no clear D. This CDR3 is built from 14 residues. V lost 1 base and J 7 bases, leaving 11 bases between the germline ends. Germline V gene lookup returns CDR1 MNHNS and CDR2 SASEGT. The CDR3 is CASSEGGKDQPQHF. The CDR3 DNA reads as TGTGCCAGCAGTGAAGGAGGGAAAGACCAGCCCCAGCATTTT.

The V call is TRBV6-5, the J call TRBJ1-3; D not resolved. There are 16 residues in the CDR3. Trimming removed 4 bases at V and 2 bases at J, with 15 bases between. Germline-derived CDR1 and CDR2 are MNHEY and SVGAGI. In DNA, the CDR3 is TGTGCCAGCAGTTTTACAGACCTCTCTACTGGAAACACCATATATTTT. Encoded protein: CASSFTDLSTGNTIYF.

This sequence joins TRBV30 and TRBJ1-1; 8 bases align to TRBD1. The CDR3 is 11 amino acids. Germline loops: CDR1 GTSNPN, CDR2 SVGIG (reference sequence). The junction had 2 bases not matched to a gene; V was cut back by 5 bases and J by 6 bases. The CDR3 DNA reads as TGTGCCTGGGACAGGGGCGCTGAAGCTTTCTTT. It is translated as CAWDRGAEAFF. Looking up the rest from reference TRBV30 and TRBJ1-1 gives the full variable domain: SQTIHQWPATLVQPVGSPLSLECTVEGTSNPNLYWYRQAAGRGLQLLFYSVGIGQISSEVPQNLSASRPQDRQFILSSKKLLLSDSGFYLCAWDRGAEAFFGQGTRLTVV.

In its sample, this clone was seen a few times. The genes are TRBV6-6 and TRBJ2-7; 9 bases agree with TRBD1. This CDR3 spans 14 amino acids. The germline V gene has CDR1 MNHNY and CDR2 SVGAGI (reference sequence). The junction had 10 bases not matched to a gene; V was cut back by 5 bases and J by 8 bases. CDR3 DNA: TGTGCCAGCAGTCACCAGGACAGGGGATTGAAGCAGTACTTC. As protein: CASSHQDRGLKQYF.

This chain joins TRBV25-1 and TRBJ1-2; D gene uncertain. CDR3 size: 14 residues. Trimming shortened V by 1 base and J by 5 bases, and 11 bases separated the two germline ends. Germline V gene lookup returns CDR1 MGHDK and CDR2 SYGVNS. The CDR3 DNA follows: TGTGCCAGCAGTGAATTTGGCAGATCGTATGGCTACACCTTC. Protein sequence: CASSEFGRSYGYTF.

The CDR3 DNA reads TGCGCCAGCAGCTTGGGTAGCTTTGATGATGAGCAGTTCTTC. Amino acids: CASSLGSFDDEQFF. The chain has TRBV5-1 and TRBJ2-1; D is undetermined. CDR1 and CDR2 (germline): SGHRS, YFSETQ. V was pared by 0 bases and J by 8 bases, with 12 bases between. CDR3 length equals 14 residues.

This clone was observed a handful of times. The V gene is TRBV18, the J gene TRBJ1-1; 9 bases are a match to TRBD1. The CDR3 length is 16 residues. V was clipped by 7 bases and J by 4 bases; unmatched bases: 13. Looked up from germline, CDR1 is KGHSH and CDR2 is LQKENI. The CDR3 region is CASFTSTGGQATEAFF. The DNA for the CDR3 is TGTGCCAGCTTCACCTCAACAGGGGGCCAGGCCACTGAAGCTTTCTTT.